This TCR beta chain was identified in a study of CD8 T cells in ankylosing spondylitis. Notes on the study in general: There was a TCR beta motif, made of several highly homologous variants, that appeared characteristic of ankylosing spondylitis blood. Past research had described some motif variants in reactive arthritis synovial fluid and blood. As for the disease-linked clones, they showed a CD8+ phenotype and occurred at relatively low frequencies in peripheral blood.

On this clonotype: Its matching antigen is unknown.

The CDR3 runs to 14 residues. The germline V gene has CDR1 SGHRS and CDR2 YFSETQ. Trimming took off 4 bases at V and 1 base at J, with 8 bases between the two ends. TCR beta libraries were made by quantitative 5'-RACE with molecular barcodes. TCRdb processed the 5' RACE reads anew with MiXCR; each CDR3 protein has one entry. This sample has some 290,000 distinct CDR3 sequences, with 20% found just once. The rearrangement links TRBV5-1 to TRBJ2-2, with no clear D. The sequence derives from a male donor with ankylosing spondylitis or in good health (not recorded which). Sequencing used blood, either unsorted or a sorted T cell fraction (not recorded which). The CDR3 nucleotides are TGCGCCAGCAGCACCGACGTGAACACCGGGGAGCTGTTTTTT. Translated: CASSTDVNTGELFF.